Listed below are T cell receptor beta chains from one sample, sequenced in a study of cytomegalovirus exposure and HLA in healthy donors. Method: immunoSEQ multiplex PCR; TCRdb's copy keeps in-frame clones and lacks some. Counted here are 200,000 or so clones, roughly four fifths occurring once; the ten biggest clones make up 0.098%. The sequencing sample was made of PBMCs. Receptor source: a boy younger than 10 in good health and CMV-seronegative. Both conserved end residues are part of each CDR3. A D gene is named only where the DNA matches it firmly. The listing skips clone size in some rows; elsewhere it reads once, few, many or a size class.

J gene: TRBJ2-7
V gene: TRBV5-5
clone size: -
D gene: TRBD2
CDR3 DNA: TGTGCCAGCAGCTTTATGGCGGGGGGGAACTACGAGCAGTACTTC
CDR3 protein: CASSFMAGGNYEQYF

J gene: TRBJ2-7
V gene: TRBV7-2
clone size: -
D gene: TRBD1
CDR3 DNA: TGTGCCAGCAGCCGGGACAGGGGTTTCGAGCAGTACTTC
CDR3 protein: CASSRDRGFEQYF

J gene: TRBJ1-4
V gene: TRBV5-4
clone size: -
D gene: -
CDR3 DNA: TGTGCCAGCAGCTTGGCAGGGGAAAAACTGTTTTTT
CDR3 protein: CASSLAGEKLFF

J gene: TRBJ2-7
V gene: TRBV7-9
clone size: once
D gene: -
CDR3 DNA: TGTGCCAGCAACTTAGGAACCCACTACGAGCAGTACTTC
CDR3 protein: CASNLGTHYEQYF

J gene: TRBJ2-2
V gene: TRBV10-3
clone size: -
D gene: -
CDR3 DNA: TGTGCCATCAGTCCCCAGACCGGGGAGCTGTTTTTT
CDR3 protein: CAISPQTGELFF

J gene: TRBJ2-5
V gene: TRBV13
clone size: few
D gene: TRBD1
CDR3 DNA: TGTGCCAGCAGCGCTAGAAGACAGGGAGAGACCCAGTACTTC
CDR3 protein: CASSARRQGETQYF

J gene: TRBJ2-1
V gene: TRBV6-4
clone size: -
D gene: TRBD2
CDR3 DNA: TGTGCCAGCCCCACCCCACTAGCGGGGGAACACAATGAGCAGTTCTTC
CDR3 protein: CASPTPLAGEHNEQFF

J gene: TRBJ2-7
V gene: TRBV9
clone size: -
D gene: TRBD2
CDR3 DNA: TGTGCCAGCAGCGTAGCTAGCGGGACGAGCTCCTACGAGCAGTACTTC
CDR3 protein: CASSVASGTSSYEQYF

J gene: TRBJ2-7
V gene: TRBV7-8
clone size: few
D gene: TRBD1
CDR3 DNA: TGTGCCAGCAGCTCGGACAGGGGGTTCACCTACGAGCAGTACTTC
CDR3 protein: CASSSDRGFTYEQYF

J gene: TRBJ1-2
V gene: TRBV28
clone size: -
D gene: TRBD1
CDR3 DNA: TGTGCCAGCAGTCCGACGGGACAGCGTAACTATGGCTACACCTTC
CDR3 protein: CASSPTGQRNYGYTF

J gene: TRBJ1-2
V gene: TRBV29-1
clone size: -
D gene: -
CDR3 DNA: TGCAGCGTTGGGGTAGGGGGGGGATATGGCTACACCTTC
CDR3 protein: CSVGVGGGYGYTF

J gene: TRBJ2-3
V gene: TRBV7-2
clone size: -
D gene: TRBD1
CDR3 DNA: TGTGCCAGCAGTTACTCTCCGGGACAGGGGGCAGATACGCAGTATTTT
CDR3 protein: CASSYSPGQGADTQYF

J gene: TRBJ1-1
V gene: TRBV6-1
clone size: -
D gene: -
CDR3 DNA: TGTGCCAGCAACCGACAGATGAACACTGAAGCTTTCTTT
CDR3 protein: CASNRQMNTEAFF

J gene: TRBJ2-3
V gene: TRBV6-5
clone size: -
D gene: -
CDR3 DNA: TGTGCCAGCAGTTACACTTGGGGGCGGAGCACAGATACGCAGTATTTT
CDR3 protein: CASSYTWGRSTDTQYF

J gene: TRBJ2-7
V gene: TRBV6-5
clone size: -
D gene: TRBD2
CDR3 DNA: TGTGCCAGCACTCGTAGCGGGAGCTCCTACGAGCAGTACTTC
CDR3 protein: CASTRSGSSYEQYF

J gene: TRBJ1-5
V gene: TRBV6-6
clone size: few
D gene: -
CDR3 DNA: TGTGCCAGCAGTTACCTCCGAGGAAGTCAGCCCCAGCATTTT
CDR3 protein: CASSYLRGSQPQHF

J gene: TRBJ2-7
V gene: TRBV7-9
clone size: -
D gene: -
CDR3 DNA: TGTGCCAGCAGCGAGAACAGGGACGAGCAGTACTTC
CDR3 protein: CASSENRDEQYF

J gene: TRBJ2-5
V gene: TRBV30
clone size: -
D gene: TRBD2
CDR3 DNA: TGTGCCTGGGACCAGCGGGGGAGTCAAGAGACCCAGTACTTC
CDR3 protein: CAWDQRGSQETQYF

J gene: TRBJ1-5
V gene: TRBV5-1
clone size: -
D gene: -
CDR3 DNA: TGCGCCAGCAGCCGGGGGTTCAATCAGCCCCAGCATTTT
CDR3 protein: CASSRGFNQPQHF

J gene: TRBJ1-5
V gene: TRBV28
clone size: once
D gene: -
CDR3 DNA: TGTGCCAGCAGTACCAGGGGAAGAGGTAACCAGCCCCAGCATTTT
CDR3 protein: CASSTRGRGNQPQHF

J gene: TRBJ1-4
V gene: TRBV4-3
clone size: -
D gene: TRBD1
CDR3 DNA: TGCGCCAGCAGCTCGGGACAGGCCCATGAAAAACTGTTTTTT
CDR3 protein: CASSSGQAHEKLFF

J gene: TRBJ1-2
V gene: TRBV6-6
clone size: once
D gene: -
CDR3 DNA: TGTGCCAGCAGTGGGCAGGGTAACTATGGCTACACCTTC
CDR3 protein: CASSGQGNYGYTF

J gene: TRBJ2-5
V gene: TRBV7-9
clone size: once
D gene: -
CDR3 DNA: TGTGCCAGCAGCCTCAAGAGGGTCCTCCAAGAGACCCAGTACTTC
CDR3 protein: CASSLKRVLQETQYF

J gene: TRBJ1-2
V gene: TRBV6-1
clone size: -
D gene: -
CDR3 DNA: TGTGCCAGCAGCCTTCAATCGGGTTTCTATGGCTACACCTTC
CDR3 protein: CASSLQSGFYGYTF

J gene: TRBJ2-2
V gene: TRBV6-1
clone size: few
D gene: -
CDR3 DNA: TGTGCCAGCAGGGGGGCCGCGAACACCGGGGAGCTGTTTTTT
CDR3 protein: CASRGAANTGELFF

J gene: TRBJ2-1
V gene: TRBV27
clone size: -
D gene: TRBD1
CDR3 DNA: TGTGCCAGCAGTTTAATGAGGGACAGTGAGCAGTTCTTC
CDR3 protein: CASSLMRDSEQFF

J gene: TRBJ2-7
V gene: TRBV29-1
clone size: once
D gene: -
CDR3 DNA: TGCAGCGTTGAGAGTCCGACAGGCCCTTCGCGTGGAGAGCAGTACTTC
CDR3 protein: CSVESPTGPSRGEQYF

J gene: TRBJ2-5
V gene: TRBV4-2
clone size: -
D gene: -
CDR3 DNA: TGTGCCAGCAGAGAGTTAGCGCAAGAGACCCAGTACTTC
CDR3 protein: CASRELAQETQYF

J gene: TRBJ1-2
V gene: TRBV4-2
clone size: few
D gene: TRBD1
CDR3 DNA: TGTGCCAGCAGCCAACGGGACAGGGCCTATGGCTACACCTTC
CDR3 protein: CASSQRDRAYGYTF

J gene: TRBJ1-4
V gene: TRBV4-2
clone size: -
D gene: TRBD1
CDR3 DNA: TGTGCCAGCAGCCAAGATCTCCGACAGGGTGGAGAAAAACTGTTTTTT
CDR3 protein: CASSQDLRQGGEKLFF

J gene: TRBJ1-2
V gene: TRBV5-1
clone size: -
D gene: TRBD1
CDR3 DNA: TGCGCCAGCAGCTTGGATTCAGGGGGCGGTGGCTACACCTTC
CDR3 protein: CASSLDSGGGGYTF

J gene: TRBJ1-4
V gene: TRBV5-1
clone size: -
D gene: TRBD1
CDR3 DNA: TGCGCCAGCAGTAGACAGGGGAATGAAAAACTGTTTTTT
CDR3 protein: CASSRQGNEKLFF

J gene: TRBJ2-3
V gene: TRBV7-9
clone size: -
D gene: TRBD1
CDR3 DNA: TGCGGAGGAGGGACAGGGGCGCCCACAGATACGCAGTATTTT
CDR3 protein: CGGGTGAPTDTQYF

J gene: TRBJ1-6
V gene: TRBV28
clone size: -
D gene: -
CDR3 DNA: TGTGCCAGCGCCCGGGGGAATATCGGTTCACCCCTCCACTTT
CDR3 protein: CASARGNIGSPLHF